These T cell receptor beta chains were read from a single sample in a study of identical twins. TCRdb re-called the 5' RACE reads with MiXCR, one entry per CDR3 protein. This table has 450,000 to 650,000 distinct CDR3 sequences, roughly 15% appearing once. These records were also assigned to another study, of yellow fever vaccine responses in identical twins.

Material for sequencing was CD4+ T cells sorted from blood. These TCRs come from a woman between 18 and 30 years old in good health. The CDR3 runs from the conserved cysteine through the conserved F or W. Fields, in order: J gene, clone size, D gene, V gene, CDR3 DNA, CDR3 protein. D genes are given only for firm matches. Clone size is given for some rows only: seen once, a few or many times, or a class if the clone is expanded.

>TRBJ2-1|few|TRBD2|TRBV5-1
TGCGCCAGCAGCTTGACCCTAGCGGGATCTTGGAATGAGCAGTTCTTC
CASSLTLAGSWNEQFF
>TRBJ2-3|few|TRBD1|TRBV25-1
TGTGCCAGCAGTGGAAAGAGTAGGGGGCATACAGATACGCAGTATTTT
CASSGKSRGHTDTQYF
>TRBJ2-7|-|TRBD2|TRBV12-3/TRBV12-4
TGTGCCAGCAGTCGGGGACTAGCGAGCTCCTACGAGCAGTACTTC
CASSRGLASSYEQYF
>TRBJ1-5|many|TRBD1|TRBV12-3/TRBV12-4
TGTGCCAGCAGCCAGGGGGTAAATCAGCCCCAGCATTTT
CASSQGVNQPQHF
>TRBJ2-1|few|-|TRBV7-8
TGTGCCAGCAAGACTAGGGAGAACAATGAGCAGTTCTTC
CASKTRENNEQFF
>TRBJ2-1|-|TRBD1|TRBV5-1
TGCGCCAGCAGCTTGCTAATGGGACAGGGGATTTCCTACAATGAGCAGTTCTTC
CASSLLMGQGISYNEQFF
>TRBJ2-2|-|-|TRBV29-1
TGCAGCGTTCATGTCAAGGGAGGAAGGACCGGGGAGCTGTTTTTT
CSVHVKGGRTGELFF
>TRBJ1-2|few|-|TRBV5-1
TGCGCCAGCAGCTCTGGCCAGGTCCTATTAGCTAACTATGGCTACACCTTC
CASSSGQVLLANYGYTF
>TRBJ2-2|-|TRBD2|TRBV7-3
TGTGCCAGCAGCTTAAGGACTAGCGGTGGGACCGGGGAGCTGTTTTTT
CASSLRTSGGTGELFF
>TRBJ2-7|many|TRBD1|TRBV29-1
TGCAGCGTTCGGACAGGAAACTACGAGCAGTACTTC
CSVRTGNYEQYF
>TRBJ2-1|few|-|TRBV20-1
TGCAGTGCTAGAGTGAGTGAGCAGTTCTTC
CSARVSEQFF